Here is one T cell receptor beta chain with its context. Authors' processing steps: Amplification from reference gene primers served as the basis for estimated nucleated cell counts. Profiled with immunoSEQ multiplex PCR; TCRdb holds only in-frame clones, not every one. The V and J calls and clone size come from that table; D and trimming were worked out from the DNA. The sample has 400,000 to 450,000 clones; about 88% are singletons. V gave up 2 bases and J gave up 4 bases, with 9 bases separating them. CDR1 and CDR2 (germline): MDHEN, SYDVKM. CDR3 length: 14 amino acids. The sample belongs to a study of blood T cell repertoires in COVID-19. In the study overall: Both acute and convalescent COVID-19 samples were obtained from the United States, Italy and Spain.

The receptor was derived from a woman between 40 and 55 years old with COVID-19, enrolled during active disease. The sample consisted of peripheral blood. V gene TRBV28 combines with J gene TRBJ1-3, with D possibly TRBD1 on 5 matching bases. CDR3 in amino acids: CASSLARVGNTIYF. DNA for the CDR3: TGTGCCAGCAGTTTAGCCAGGGTCGGAAACACCATATATTTT.